This is a list of T cell receptor beta chains from one sample in a study of chemoradiotherapy in HPV16-positive cancers. This table comes from immunoSEQ multiplex PCR, and its TCRdb copy is limited to in-frame clones, with some not included. The sample yields about 14,000 clones, nearly 70% seen once. This sample was taken from a patient who underwent chemoradiotherapy. These receptors originate from a human donor with HPV-associated anogenital cancer. Both conserved end residues are part of each CDR3. A D gene is named only where the DNA matches it firmly. Size is omitted from some rows. Given values are once, few, many or a class for expanded clones.

TRBV9	TRBJ1-2	TRBD1	once	TGTGCCAGCACCCAGGGGGTAACGGGGAACTATGGCTACACCTTC	CASTQGVTGNYGYTF
TRBV27	TRBJ1-1	.	few	TGTGCCAGCAGTTTAGCCGGGAACACTGAAGCTTTCTTT	CASSLAGNTEAFF
TRBV15	TRBJ1-1	.	.	TGTGCCACCAGCAGAGAAAGAAGGACTGAAGCTTTCTTT	CATSRERRTEAFF
TRBV6-1	TRBJ2-3	.	once	TGTGCCAGCACAGGGAGGGGGACAGATACGCAGTATTTT	CASTGRGTDTQYF
TRBV5-4	TRBJ2-2	TRBD1	.	TGTGCCAGCAGCATTGGACAGGGCGGTACCGGGGAGCTGTTTTTT	CASSIGQGGTGELFF
TRBV5-1	TRBJ1-2	TRBD1	.	TGCGCCAGCAGCGCAGCAGGGGGGGGAGGCGGCTACACCTTC	CASSAAGGGGGYTF
TRBV6-1	TRBJ2-6	.	.	TGTGCCAGCAGTGAATGGGGCGCGGGGGCCAACGTCCTGACTTTC	CASSEWGAGANVLTF
TRBV7-2	TRBJ1-1	.	.	TGTGCCAGCAGCCCTCAGACAGAGGCTGAAGCTTTCTTT	CASSPQTEAEAFF
TRBV19	TRBJ2-1	.	.	TGTGCCAGTAGTATAGTCCATCCCGGTTCCTACAATGAGCAGTTCTTC	CASSIVHPGSYNEQFF
TRBV18	TRBJ1-1	.	.	TGTGCCAGCTCACCACTGAACAAAATGAACACTGAAGCTTTCTTT	CASSPLNKMNTEAFF
TRBV27	TRBJ1-6	.	.	TGTGCCAGCAGTCGACTACAGGAGGCTAATTCACCCCTCCACTTT	CASSRLQEANSPLHF
TRBV5-1	TRBJ2-7	.	.	TGCGCCAGCAGCTTGGCCCCCTGGCAGGGAGGCTCCTACGAGCAGTACTTC	CASSLAPWQGGSYEQYF
TRBV6-6	TRBJ2-1	TRBD1	.	TGTGCCAGCAGTTACGAAGGGGGCAACATGTACAATGAGCAGTTCTTC	CASSYEGGNMYNEQFF
TRBV11-2	TRBJ2-7	.	.	TGTGCCGCCGCCCAGGGTAGCTCCTACGAGCAGTACTTC	CAAAQGSSYEQYF
TRBV19	TRBJ1-5	TRBD1	once	TGTGCCAGTAGTTTTCAGACAGGGGTGAGCAATCAGCCCCAGCATTTT	CASSFQTGVSNQPQHF
TRBV6-1	TRBJ1-6	.	.	TGTGCCAGCAGTGGGGGACGGAGGCCCGATAATTCACCCCTCCACTTT	CASSGGRRPDNSPLHF
TRBV5-4	TRBJ2-5	TRBD1	.	TGTGCCAGCAGTCCGACAGGGTCCGAGACCCAGTACTTC	CASSPTGSETQYF
TRBV5-1	TRBJ1-1	TRBD1	.	TGCGCCAGCAGTCGACAGGGGGAGAACACTGAAGCTTTCTTT	CASSRQGENTEAFF
TRBV29-1	TRBJ1-2	.	few	TGCAGCGCCCGACTGGACAGTGGTATGGGCTACACCTTC	CSARLDSGMGYTF
TRBV5-6	TRBJ2-2	.	.	TGTGCCAGCAGCTTTCAGAGCGTCACCGGGGAGCTGTTTTTT	CASSFQSVTGELFF
TRBV5-8	TRBJ1-2	.	.	TGTGCCAGCAGCTCGATCTTATCCCATGGCTACACCTTC	CASSSILSHGYTF
TRBV6-5	TRBJ2-7	.	few	TGTGCCAGCACGGGGAACTCCTACGAGCAGTACTTC	CASTGNSYEQYF
TRBV10-3	TRBJ1-2	.	once	TGTGCCATCAGTGAGGATATGGCCTATGGCTACACCTTC	CAISEDMAYGYTF
TRBV10-3	TRBJ2-2	TRBD2	.	TGTGCCATCAGTGTGAGTCTAGCGGCCACCGGGGAGCTGTTTTTT	CAISVSLAATGELFF
TRBV4-1	TRBJ2-6	TRBD1	.	TGCGCCAGCAGCCAAGACGCAGGGGGCAGTGGGGCCAACGTCCTGACTTTC	CASSQDAGGSGANVLTF
TRBV7-2	TRBJ1-2	.	.	TGTGCCAGCAGTTACCTCAGCCCAGGGGCAGGCTATGGCTACACCTTC	CASSYLSPGAGYGYTF
TRBV19	TRBJ2-6	.	.	TGTGCCAGTAGTATAGACAGGGCTGGGGCCAACGTCCTGACTTTC	CASSIDRAGANVLTF
TRBV9	TRBJ1-6	.	medium-sized	TGTGCCAGCAGCGCCCCGGAGACAGCCAATTCACCCCTCCACTTT	CASSAPETANSPLHF
TRBV2	TRBJ1-4	.	once	TGTGCCAGCATCAAAGGGGCGGGGGAAAAACTGTTTTTT	CASIKGAGEKLFF
TRBV4-1	TRBJ2-7	TRBD1	.	TGCGCCAGCAGCCATTATACAGGGGCCTACGAGCAGTACTTC	CASSHYTGAYEQYF
TRBV5-4	TRBJ2-7	TRBD2	.	TGTGCCAGCAGCTTAGCGGGGGGCAATACCTACGAGCAGTACTTC	CASSLAGGNTYEQYF
TRBV5-1	TRBJ1-1	TRBD1	.	TGCGCCAGCAGCGTGACAGGGTTGGGCACTGAAGCTTTCTTT	CASSVTGLGTEAFF
TRBV28	TRBJ1-3	.	once	TGTGCCAGCAGCAACAGGGACTTTGGTATATACACCATATATTTT	CASSNRDFGIYTIYF
TRBV4-1	TRBJ1-6	.	few	TGCGCCAGCAGCCAAGATGGGCAACAGGGCTCACCCCTCCACTTT	CASSQDGQQGSPLHF
TRBV7-9	TRBJ2-1	.	.	TGTGCCAGCAGCTTCGAGGACCCAGGACAACTGCAGTTCTTC	CASSFEDPGQLQFF
TRBV5-4	TRBJ2-1	TRBD2	few	TGTGCCAGCAGCCTGGGACTAGCGGACGAGCAGTTCTTC	CASSLGLADEQFF
TRBV6-1	TRBJ2-1	TRBD1	.	TGTGCCAGCATTCCCCTACCGGGACAGCAAAATGAGCAGTTCTTC	CASIPLPGQQNEQFF
TRBV7-7	TRBJ2-7	TRBD2	.	TGTGCCAGCAGCCTAAACCGGACTAGCGGGGGGGCCCCCTCCTACGAGCAGTACTTC	CASSLNRTSGGAPSYEQYF
TRBV7-8	TRBJ1-5	.	.	TGTGCCAGCAGCTTAGTGGTGGGGGGCAATCAGCCCCAGCATTTT	CASSLVVGGNQPQHF
TRBV30	TRBJ1-3	.	.	TGTGCCTGGAGCGCTACTACATTAGGAAACACCATATATTTT	CAWSATTLGNTIYF
TRBV28	TRBJ2-7	TRBD1	.	TGTGCCAGGGACAGGGATAGTTCCTACGAGCAGTACTTC	CARDRDSSYEQYF
TRBV11-2	TRBJ1-5	TRBD1	.	TGTGCCAGCAGCTTTGCAGGGGGTGAGGCGCCCCAGCATTTT	CASSFAGGEAPQHF
TRBV19	TRBJ2-5	.	.	TGTGCCAGTAGTATACGAGATGGGGGGCGCAGGGAGACCCAGTACTTC	CASSIRDGGRRETQYF